Here is one TCR beta chain with its context. Its antigen is not identified. Using a J-beta primer mix together with a sample-barcoded 5' primer, a second PCR was run for roughly 6 to 12 cycles. TCRdb analysed the 5' RACE reads with MiXCR anew, one entry per CDR3 protein. Of about 640,000 distinct CDR3 sequences in the sample, roughly 53% were seen once. Trimming took off 7 bases at V and 4 bases at J, with 14 bases between the two ends. Germline V gene lookup returns CDR1 SNHLY and CDR2 FYNNEI. This CDR3 has 14 amino acids. This entry comes from a study of blood T cells in healthy people across ages. Regarding the study as a whole: Strong correlation existed between TCR beta diversity and naive T cell percentage.

The sample consisted of blood. The rearrangement links TRBV2 to TRBJ2-1; tentative D call: TRBD1 (6 bases). This clonotype originated in a man in his 60s in good health. The CDR3 is CASKEGVGYNEQFF. For the CDR3, the DNA is TGTGCCAGCAAAGAGGGGGTCGGTTACAATGAGCAGTTCTTC. Full variable domain (rest looked up from reference TRBV2 and TRBJ2-1): EPEVTQTPSHQVTQMGQEVILRCVPISNHLYFYWYRQILGQKVEFLVSFYNNEISEKSEIFDDQFSVERPDGSNFTLKIRSTKLEDSAMYFCASKEGVGYNEQFFGPGTRLTVL.